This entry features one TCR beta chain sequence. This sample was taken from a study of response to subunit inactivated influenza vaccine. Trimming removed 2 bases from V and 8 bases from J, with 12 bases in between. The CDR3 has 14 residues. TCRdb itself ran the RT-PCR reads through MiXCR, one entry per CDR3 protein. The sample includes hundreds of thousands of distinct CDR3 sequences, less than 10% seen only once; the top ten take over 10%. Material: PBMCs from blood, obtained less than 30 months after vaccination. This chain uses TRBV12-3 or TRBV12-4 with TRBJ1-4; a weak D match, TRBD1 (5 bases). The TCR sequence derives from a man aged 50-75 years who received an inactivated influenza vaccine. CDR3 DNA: TGTGCCAGCAGTTTAAGAGGGGTCGAGGAAAAACTGTTTTTT. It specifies CASSLRGVEEKLFF.